Within the sample, the clone carrying this TCR beta chain is medium-sized. Its target is not known. This CDR3 is 14 amino acids long. Germline CDR1 LNHDA, CDR2 SQIVND (reference sequence). J was trimmed by 5 bases and V by 6 bases; bases with no gene match: 9. Blood genomic DNA input for TRB amplification was about 240-500 ng. This sample was included in a study of T and B cells in COVID-19 patients. Across the study: Blood was sampled from COVID-19 patients who were either actively infected or recovered. Study findings and constraints: At recovery TRB diversity and richness exceeded healthy donors, after highly clonal active COVID-19 repertoires.

BIOMED2 TRB-A/B primer pools were used in multiplex TRB PCR. Each CDR3 protein gets one entry after TCRdb re-called the multiplex PCR reads with MiXCR. Of 5,000 or so distinct CDR3 sequences listed, about 22% are singletons. This clonotype originated in a human donor with active COVID-19. The source material was blood. The chain combines TRBV19 with TRBJ1-1, with 7 nucleotides matching TRBD1. The CDR3 DNA is TGTGCCAGTAGAGCCGACAGGGCGGCTACTGAAGCTTTCTTT. It specifies CASRADRAATEAFF.